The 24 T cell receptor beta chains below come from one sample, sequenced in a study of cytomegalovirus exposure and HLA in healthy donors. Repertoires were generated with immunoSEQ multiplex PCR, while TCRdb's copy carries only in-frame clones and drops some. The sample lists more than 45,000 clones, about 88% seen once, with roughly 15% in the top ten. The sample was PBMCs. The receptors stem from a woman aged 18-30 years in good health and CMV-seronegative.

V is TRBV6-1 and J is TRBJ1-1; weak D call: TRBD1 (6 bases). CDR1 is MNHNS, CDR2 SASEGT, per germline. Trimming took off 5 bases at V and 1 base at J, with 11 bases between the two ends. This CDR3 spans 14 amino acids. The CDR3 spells CASSRDRWNTEAFF. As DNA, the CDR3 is TGTGCCAGCAGTCGAGACAGGTGGAACACTGAAGCTTTCTTT.

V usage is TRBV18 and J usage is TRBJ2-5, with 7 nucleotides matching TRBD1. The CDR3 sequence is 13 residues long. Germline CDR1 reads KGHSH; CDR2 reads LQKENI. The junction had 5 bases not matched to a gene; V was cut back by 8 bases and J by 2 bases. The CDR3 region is CASEGTEQETQYF. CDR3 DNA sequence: TGTGCCAGCGAAGGGACAGAGCAAGAGACCCAGTACTTC.

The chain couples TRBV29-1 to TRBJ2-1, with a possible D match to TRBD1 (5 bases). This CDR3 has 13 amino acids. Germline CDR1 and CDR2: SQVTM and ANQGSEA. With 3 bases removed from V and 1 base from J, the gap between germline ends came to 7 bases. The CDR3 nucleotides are TGCAGCGTTGACCCAGGGTCCTACAATGAGCAGTTCTTC. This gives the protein CSVDPGSYNEQFF.

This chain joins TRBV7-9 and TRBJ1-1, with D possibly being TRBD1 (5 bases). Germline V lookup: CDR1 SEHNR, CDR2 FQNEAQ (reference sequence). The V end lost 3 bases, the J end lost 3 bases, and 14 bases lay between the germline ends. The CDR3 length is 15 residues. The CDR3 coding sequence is TGTGCCAGCAGCTTTTGGGGGAGGAGGTACACTGAAGCTTTCTTT. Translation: CASSFWGRRYTEAFF.

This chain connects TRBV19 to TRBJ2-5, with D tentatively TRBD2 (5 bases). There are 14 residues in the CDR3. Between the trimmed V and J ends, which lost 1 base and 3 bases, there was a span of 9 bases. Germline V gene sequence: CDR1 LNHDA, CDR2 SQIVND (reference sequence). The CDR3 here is CASSIGLAEETQYF. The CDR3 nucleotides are TGTGCCAGTAGTATAGGGCTAGCAGAAGAGACCCAGTACTTC.

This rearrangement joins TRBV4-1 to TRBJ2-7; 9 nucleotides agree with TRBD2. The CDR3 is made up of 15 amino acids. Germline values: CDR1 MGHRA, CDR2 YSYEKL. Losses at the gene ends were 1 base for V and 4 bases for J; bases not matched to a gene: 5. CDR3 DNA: TGCGCCAGCAGCCAAGGACCTAGCGGGGTATACGAGCAGTACTTC. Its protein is CASSQGPSGVYEQYF.

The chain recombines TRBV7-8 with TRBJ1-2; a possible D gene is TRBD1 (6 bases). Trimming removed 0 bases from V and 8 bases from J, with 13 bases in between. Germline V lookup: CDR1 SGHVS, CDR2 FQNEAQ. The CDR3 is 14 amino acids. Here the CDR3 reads CASSLASRGRGYTF. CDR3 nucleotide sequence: TGTGCCAGCAGCTTAGCTTCCAGGGGCAGGGGCTACACCTTC.

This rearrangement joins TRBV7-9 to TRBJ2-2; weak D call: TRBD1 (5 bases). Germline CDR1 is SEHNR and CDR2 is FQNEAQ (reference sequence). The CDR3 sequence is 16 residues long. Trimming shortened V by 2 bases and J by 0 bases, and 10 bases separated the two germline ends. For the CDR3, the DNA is TGTGCCAGCAGCTTATACACAGGCTCGAACACCGGGGAGCTGTTTTTT. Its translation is CASSLYTGSNTGELFF.

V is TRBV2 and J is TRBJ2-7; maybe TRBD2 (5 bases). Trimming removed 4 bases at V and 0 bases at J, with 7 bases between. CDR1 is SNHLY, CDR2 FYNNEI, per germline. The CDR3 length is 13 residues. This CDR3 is CASSGGVSYEQYF. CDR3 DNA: TGTGCCAGCAGTGGGGGAGTCTCCTACGAGCAGTACTTC. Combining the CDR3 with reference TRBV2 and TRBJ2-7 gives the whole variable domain EPEVTQTPSHQVTQMGQEVILRCVPISNHLYFYWYRQILGQKVEFLVSFYNNEISEKSEIFDDQFSVERPDGSNFTLKIRSTKLEDSAMYFCASSGGVSYEQYFGPGTRLTVT.

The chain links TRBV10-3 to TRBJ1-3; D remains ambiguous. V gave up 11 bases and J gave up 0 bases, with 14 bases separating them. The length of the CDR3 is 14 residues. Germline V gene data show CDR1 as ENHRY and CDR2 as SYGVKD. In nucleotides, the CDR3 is TGTGCCGGCAAAGGAGGGAACTCTGGAAACACCATATATTTT. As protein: CAGKGGNSGNTIYF.

The CDR3 here is CASSLGGGRVGTEAFF. CDR3 nucleotide sequence: TGCGCCAGCAGCTTGGGCGGGGGGCGCGTGGGGACTGAAGCTTTCTTT. This chain connects TRBV5-1 to TRBJ1-1, with D maybe TRBD1 (6 bases). Germline CDR1 and CDR2: SGHRS and YFSETQ. The V and J ends lost 0 bases and 5 bases respectively, with 17 bases between them. The CDR3 spans 16 residues. Full variable domain (remainder filled in from reference TRBV5-1 and TRBJ1-1): KAGVTQTPRYLIKTRGQQVTLSCSPISGHRSVSWYQQTPGQGLQFLFEYFSETQRNKGNFPGRFSGRQFSNSRSEMNVSTLELGDSALYLCASSLGGGRVGTEAFFGQGTRLTVV.

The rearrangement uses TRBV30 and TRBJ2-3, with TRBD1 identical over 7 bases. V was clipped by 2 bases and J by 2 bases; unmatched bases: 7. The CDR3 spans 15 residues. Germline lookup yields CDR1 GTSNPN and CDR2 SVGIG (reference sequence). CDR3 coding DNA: TGTGCCTGGAGTTTATCAGGGGGTTTCACAGATACGCAGTATTTT. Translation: CAWSLSGGFTDTQYF.

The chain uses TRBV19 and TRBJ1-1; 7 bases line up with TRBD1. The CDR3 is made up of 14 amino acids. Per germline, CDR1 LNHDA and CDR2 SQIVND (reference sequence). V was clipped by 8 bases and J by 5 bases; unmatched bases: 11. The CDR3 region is CASGSTQGRTEAFF. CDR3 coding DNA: TGTGCCAGTGGTAGTACACAGGGGAGGACTGAAGCTTTCTTT.

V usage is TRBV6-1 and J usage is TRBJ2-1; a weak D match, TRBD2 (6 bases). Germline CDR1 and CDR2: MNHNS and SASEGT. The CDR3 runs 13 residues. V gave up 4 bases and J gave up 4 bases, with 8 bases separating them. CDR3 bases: TGTGCCAGCAGTGCGGGACTTTACAATGAGCAGTTCTTC. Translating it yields CASSAGLYNEQFF.

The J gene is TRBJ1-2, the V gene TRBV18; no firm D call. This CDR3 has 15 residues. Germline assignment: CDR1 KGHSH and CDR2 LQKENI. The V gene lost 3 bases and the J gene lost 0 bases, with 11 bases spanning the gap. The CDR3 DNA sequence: TGTGCCAGCTCACCCTCCGTACAGACTAACTATGGCTACACCTTC. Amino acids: CASSPSVQTNYGYTF.

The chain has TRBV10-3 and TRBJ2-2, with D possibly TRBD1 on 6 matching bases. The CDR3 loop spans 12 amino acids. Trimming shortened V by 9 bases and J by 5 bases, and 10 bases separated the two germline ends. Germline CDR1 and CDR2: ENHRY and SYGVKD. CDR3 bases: TGTGCCATATACAGGGAAACCGGGGAGCTGTTTTTT. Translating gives CAIYRETGELFF.

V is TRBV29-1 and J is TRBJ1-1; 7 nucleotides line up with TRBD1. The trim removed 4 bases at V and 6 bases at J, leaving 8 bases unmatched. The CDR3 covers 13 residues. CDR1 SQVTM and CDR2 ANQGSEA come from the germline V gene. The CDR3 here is CSVAPTGEAEAFF. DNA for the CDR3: TGCAGCGTTGCCCCAACAGGGGAGGCTGAAGCTTTCTTT.

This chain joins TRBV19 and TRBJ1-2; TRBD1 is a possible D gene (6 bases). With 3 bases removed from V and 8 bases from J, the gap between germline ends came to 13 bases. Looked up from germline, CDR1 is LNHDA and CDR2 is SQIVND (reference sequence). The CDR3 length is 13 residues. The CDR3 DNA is TGTGCCAGTAGTATCACAGGGCAAGGCGGCTACACCTTC. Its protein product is CASSITGQGGYTF.

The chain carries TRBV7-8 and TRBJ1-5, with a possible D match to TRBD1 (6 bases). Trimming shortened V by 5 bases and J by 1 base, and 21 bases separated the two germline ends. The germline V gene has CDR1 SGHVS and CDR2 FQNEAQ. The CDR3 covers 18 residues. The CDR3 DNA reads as TGTGCCAGCAGCCGAGACCAGCTGAGGACAGACAGCAATCAGCCCCAGCATTTT. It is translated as CASSRDQLRTDSNQPQHF.

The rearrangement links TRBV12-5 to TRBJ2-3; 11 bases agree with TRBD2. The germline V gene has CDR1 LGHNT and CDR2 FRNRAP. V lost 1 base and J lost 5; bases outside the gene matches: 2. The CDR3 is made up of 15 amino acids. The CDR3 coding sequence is TGTGCTAGTGGTTTGGGTGGGACTAGCGGAGATACGCAGTATTTT. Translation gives CASGLGGTSGDTQYF.

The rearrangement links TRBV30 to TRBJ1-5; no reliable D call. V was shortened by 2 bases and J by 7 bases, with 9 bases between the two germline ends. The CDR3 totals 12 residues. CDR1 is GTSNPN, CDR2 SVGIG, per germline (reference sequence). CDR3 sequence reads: CAWSRGHQPQHF. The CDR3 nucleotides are TGTGCCTGGAGTCGGGGTCACCAGCCCCAGCATTTT.

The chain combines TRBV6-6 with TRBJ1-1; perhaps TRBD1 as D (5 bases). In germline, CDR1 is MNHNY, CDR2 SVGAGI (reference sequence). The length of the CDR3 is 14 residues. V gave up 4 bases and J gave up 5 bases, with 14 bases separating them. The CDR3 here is CASSSGWGGTEAFF. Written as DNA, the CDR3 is TGTGCCAGCAGTTCAGGGTGGGGGGGGACTGAAGCTTTCTTT.

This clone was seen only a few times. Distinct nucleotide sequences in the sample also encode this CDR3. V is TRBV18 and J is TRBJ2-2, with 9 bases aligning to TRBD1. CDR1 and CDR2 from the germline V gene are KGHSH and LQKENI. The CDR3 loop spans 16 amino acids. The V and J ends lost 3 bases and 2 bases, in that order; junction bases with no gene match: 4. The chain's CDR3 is CASSPPTGGNTGELFF. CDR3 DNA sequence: TGTGCCAGCTCACCGCCGACAGGGGGAAACACCGGGGAGCTGTTTTTT.

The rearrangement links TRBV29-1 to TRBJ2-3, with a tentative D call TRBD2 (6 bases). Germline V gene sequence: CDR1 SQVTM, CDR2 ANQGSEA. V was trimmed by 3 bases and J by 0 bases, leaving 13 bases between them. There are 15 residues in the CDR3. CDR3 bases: TGCAGCGTTGAGAAGCGGGCCCCCAGCACAGATACGCAGTATTTT. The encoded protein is CSVEKRAPSTDTQYF.